This TCR beta chain comes out of a study of control samples from healthy donors and cancer patients (dated by TCRdb to the early 2020s). To prepare the library, the immunoSEQ multiplex PCR assay was applied. TCRdb limited this immuneACCESS table to in-frame rearrangements with V and J called. A share of clones is missing; checked studies link under half to unresolved V genes, and the rest is unexplained. In all, the sample holds tens of thousands of clones, and 80% to 95% of those were seen once. The ten largest clones take up around 4% of the sample. CDR1 and CDR2 were assigned from the germline V gene as SGHRS and YFSETQ. The germline ends are 11 bases apart after V is trimmed by 4 bases and J by 7 bases. The CDR3 starts with the cysteine, ends with the phenylalanine, and has 13 residues. Just the 39-base CDR3 DNA is kept, in frame starting at base 1. This clone appeared a single time. It lacks a known antigen. No much larger clonotype is one base removed from it; base qualities were not supplied.

This sequence originates from a woman aged 50 to 65 in good health. The sequenced sample was blood. The sequence joins TRBV5-1 to TRBJ2-2, with no confidently assigned D gene. The DNA sequence is as follows: TGCGCCAGCAGCCCCGACTTCGGCGGGGAGCTGTTTTTT. Its amino acids are CASSPDFGGELFF.